This passage covers 8 T cell receptor beta chains from one sample sequenced in a study of cytomegalovirus exposure and HLA in healthy donors. The PCR made use of 60 Vbeta and 13 Jbeta primers. Measured with immunoSEQ multiplex PCR; TCRdb has only the in-frame clones, and not every one. The profile shows around 150,000 clones, approximately 80% of them singletons. Input material: PBMCs. These receptors were collected from a man in his late teens or twenties in good health and CMV-seropositive.

This rearrangement joins TRBV4-1 to TRBJ1-2; D not resolved. CDR1 is MGHRA, CDR2 YSYEKL, per germline. Trimming removed 1 base from V and 4 bases from J, with 13 bases in between. The CDR3 is made up of 15 amino acids. The CDR3, as DNA: TGCGCCAGCAGCCAAGCCAGGTTAGAATCCTATGGCTACACCTTC. This codes for CASSQARLESYGYTF.

The chain links TRBV5-4 to TRBJ2-4, with 7 positions matching TRBD1. Germline V CDR1 and CDR2: SGHNT, YYREEE (reference sequence). The trim removed 0 bases at V and 2 bases at J, leaving 5 bases unmatched. The CDR3 loop spans 16 amino acids. CDR3 nucleotide sequence: TGTGCCAGCAGCTTGGGTCCGGACAGGACCAAAAACATTCAGTACTTC. It specifies CASSLGPDRTKNIQYF.

V is TRBV7-9 and J is TRBJ1-1; D gene unclear. V lost 8 bases, J lost 3 bases, and 10 bases lay in between. The CDR3 contains 12 residues. Germline CDR1 SEHNR, CDR2 FQNEAQ (reference sequence). CDR3 nucleotides: TGTGCCAGCTATCACGGGGACACTGAAGCTTTCTTT. Protein: CASYHGDTEAFF. Variable domain in full (rest from reference TRBV7-9 and TRBJ1-1): DTGVSQNPRHKITKRGQNVTFRCDPISEHNRLYWYRQTLGQGPEFLTYFQNEAQLEKSRLLSDRFSAERPKGSFSTLEIQRTEQGDSAMYLCASYHGDTEAFFGQGTRLTVV.

This clone was observed a single time. This sequence joins TRBV6-1 and TRBJ1-1; a weak D match, TRBD1 (6 bases). The CDR3 runs 15 residues. Germline values: CDR1 MNHNS, CDR2 SASEGT. Trimming took 1 base from V and 5 from J, leaving 14 bases between them. The DNA for the CDR3 is TGTGCCAGCAGTGAAGGGCAGGGGTGGGGGACTGAAGCTTTCTTT. It translates to CASSEGQGWGTEAFF.

This sequence joins TRBV4-3 and TRBJ1-1, with a possible D match to TRBD1 (5 bases). This CDR3 comprises 14 residues. V gave up 0 bases and J gave up 8 bases, with 13 bases separating them. The germline CDR1 and CDR2 sequences are LGHNA and YSLEER. The DNA for the CDR3 is TGCGCCAGCAGCCAAGATCGGTGGGGGGTCGAAGCTTTCTTT. Translated, it gives CASSQDRWGVEAFF.

The count of this clone is one. In the same sample, other DNA sequences code for this CDR3. V usage is TRBV14 and J usage is TRBJ1-2, with D possibly being TRBD1 (5 bases). Trimming left V 1 base short and J 4 bases short, with 7 bases between. CDR3 length equals 13 residues. Germline V gene sequence: CDR1 SGHDN, CDR2 FVKESK. The CDR3 sequence: CASSQGQGYGYTF. The CDR3 nucleotides are TGTGCCAGCAGCCAAGGGCAGGGCTATGGCTACACCTTC.

As regards this clone: The conserved closing phenylalanine or tryptophan is absent in this CDR3, likely reflecting a read error. This sequence joins TRBV18 and TRBJ1-6; maybe TRBD1 (6 bases). CDR1 and CDR2 (germline): KGHSH, LQKENI. The CDR3 extends over 15 amino acids. Trimming removed 4 bases from V and 9 bases from J, with 16 bases in between. The CDR3 DNA is TGTGCCAGCTCACTAAGCAGGGGCGAGGGTTCACCCCTCCACCTT. This sequence encodes CASSLSRGEGSPLHL.

The chain has TRBV6-1 and TRBJ2-1; possible D gene TRBD2, 5 bases. V lost 0 bases and J lost 7, with 16 bases in between. The CDR3 spans 16 residues. Germline-derived CDR1 and CDR2 are MNHNS and SASEGT. The CDR3 DNA reads as TGTGCCAGCAGTGAAGCACGAGGAGCGGTGTGGAATGAGCAGTTCTTC. Protein: CASSEARGAVWNEQFF.